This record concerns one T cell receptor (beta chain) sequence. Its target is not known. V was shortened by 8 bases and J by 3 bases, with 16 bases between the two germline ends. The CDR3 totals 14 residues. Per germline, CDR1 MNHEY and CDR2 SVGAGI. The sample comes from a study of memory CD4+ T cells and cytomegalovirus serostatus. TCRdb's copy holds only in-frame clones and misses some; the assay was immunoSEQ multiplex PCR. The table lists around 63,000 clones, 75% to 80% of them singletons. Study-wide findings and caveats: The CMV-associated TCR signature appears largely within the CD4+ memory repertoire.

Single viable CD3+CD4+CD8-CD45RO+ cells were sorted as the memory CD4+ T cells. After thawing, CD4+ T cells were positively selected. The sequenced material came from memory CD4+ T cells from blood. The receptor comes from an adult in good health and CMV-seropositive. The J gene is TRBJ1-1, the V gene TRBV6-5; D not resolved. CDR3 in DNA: TGTGCCAGCCTACCGGCCGGGGTACACACTGAAGCTTTCTTT. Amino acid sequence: CASLPAGVHTEAFF.